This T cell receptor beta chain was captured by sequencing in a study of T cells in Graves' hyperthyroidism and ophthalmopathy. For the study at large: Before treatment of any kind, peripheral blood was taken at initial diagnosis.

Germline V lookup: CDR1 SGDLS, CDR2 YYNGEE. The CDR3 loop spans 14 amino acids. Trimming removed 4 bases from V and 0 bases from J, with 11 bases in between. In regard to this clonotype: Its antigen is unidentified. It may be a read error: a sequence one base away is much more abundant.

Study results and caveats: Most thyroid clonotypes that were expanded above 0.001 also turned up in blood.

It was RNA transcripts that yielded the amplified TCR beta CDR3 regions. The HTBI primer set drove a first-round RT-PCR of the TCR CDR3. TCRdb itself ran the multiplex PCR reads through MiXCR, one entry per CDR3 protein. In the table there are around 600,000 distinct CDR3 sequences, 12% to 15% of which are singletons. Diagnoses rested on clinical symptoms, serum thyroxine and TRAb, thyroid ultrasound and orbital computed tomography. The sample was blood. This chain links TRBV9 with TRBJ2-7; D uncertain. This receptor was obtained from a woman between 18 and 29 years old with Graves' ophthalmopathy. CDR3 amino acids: CASSRARSSYEQYF. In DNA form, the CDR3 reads TGTGCCAGCAGCAGAGCACGAAGCTCCTACGAGCAGTACTTC.